This T cell receptor (beta chain) is from a study of blood T cells in healthy people across ages. Combining a sample-barcoded 5' primer with a J-beta primer mix, a second PCR ran for roughly 7 to 11 cycles. Unique molecular identifiers of 12 random nucleotides labeled each cDNA. TCRdb ran MiXCR on the 5' RACE reads and lists one entry per CDR3 protein. In the table there are around 790,000 distinct CDR3 sequences, under 55% of which are singletons. This clonotype was seen ten or more times. The ends were cut back, 1 base at V and 0 bases at J, with 19 bases in the middle. Per the germline V gene, CDR1 is SEHNR and CDR2 is FQNEAQ (reference sequence). The CDR3 runs to 18 residues.

This clonotype originated in a man in his 60s in good health. The chain joins TRBV7-9 to TRBJ2-7, with D unclear. The specimen sequenced was blood. The CDR3 loop reads CASSLDFVAGSPSYEQYF. The CDR3 coding sequence is TGTGCCAGCAGCTTAGATTTCGTTGCAGGATCACCCTCCTACGAGCAGTACTTC.